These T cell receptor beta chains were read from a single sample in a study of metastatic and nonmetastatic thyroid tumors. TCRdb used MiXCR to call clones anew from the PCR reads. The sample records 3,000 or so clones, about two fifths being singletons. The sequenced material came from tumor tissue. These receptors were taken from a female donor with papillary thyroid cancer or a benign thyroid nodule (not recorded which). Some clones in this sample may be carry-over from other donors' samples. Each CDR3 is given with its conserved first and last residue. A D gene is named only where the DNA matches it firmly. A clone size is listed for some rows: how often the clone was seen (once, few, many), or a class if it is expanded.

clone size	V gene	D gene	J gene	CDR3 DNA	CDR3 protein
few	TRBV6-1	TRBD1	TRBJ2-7	TGTGCCAGCGCCCGGGACAGGGAGTACGAGCAGTACTTC	CASARDREYEQYF
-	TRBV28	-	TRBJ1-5	TGTGCCAGCAGTGTAACCGGGAGTTACGGGCAGCCCCAGCATTTT	CASSVTGSYGQPQHF
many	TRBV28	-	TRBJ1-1	TGTGCCAGCAGTTCCCCACAGGTCACTGAAGCTTTCTTT	CASSSPQVTEAFF
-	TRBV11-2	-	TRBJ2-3	TGTGCCAGCAGCTTACGGGACTTAGGCACAGATACGCAGTATTTT	CASSLRDLGTDTQYF
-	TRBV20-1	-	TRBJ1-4	TGCAGTGCTAGTGGCGAAGGGGCCGTTTGGGAAAAACTGTTTTTT	CSASGEGAVWEKLFF
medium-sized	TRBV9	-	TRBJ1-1	TGTGCCAGCAGCGTCGAGGGAGGGATGAACACTGAAGCTTTCTTT	CASSVEGGMNTEAFF
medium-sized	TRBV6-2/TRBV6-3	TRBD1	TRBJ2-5	TGTGCCAGCAGTTACTCGGACAGGGTCTTCGAGACCCAGTACTTC	CASSYSDRVFETQYF
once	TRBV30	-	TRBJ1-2	TGTGCCTGGAAGATTCCAGGGGCGTACACCTTC	CAWKIPGAYTF
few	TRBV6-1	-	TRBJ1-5	TGTGCCAGCAGTCCGACAGGCCAATATAGCAATCAGCCCCAGCATTTT	CASSPTGQYSNQPQHF
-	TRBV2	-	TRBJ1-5	TGTGCCAGCAGTGACGAGGGCAGCCCTATGCCCCAGCATTTT	CASSDEGSPMPQHF
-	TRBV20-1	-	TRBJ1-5	TGCAGTGCTAGAGATTTCGGGAGGTTGGATCAGCCCCAGCATTTT	CSARDFGRLDQPQHF
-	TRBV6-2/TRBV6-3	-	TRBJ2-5	TGTGCCAGCAGACCGGGGATCGGTGGGGTATTTGGGGAGACCCAGTACTTC	CASRPGIGGVFGETQYF
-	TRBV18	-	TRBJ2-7	TGTGCCAGCTCACCACGGCAGGGACAGCGGGGAACCTACGAGCAGTACTTC	CASSPRQGQRGTYEQYF
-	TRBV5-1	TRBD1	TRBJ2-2	TGCGCCAGCAGCGAGGACAGGGGGCCCGGGGAGCTGTTTTTT	CASSEDRGPGELFF
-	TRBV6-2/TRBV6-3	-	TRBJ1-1	TGTGCCAGCAGTTACGCGCGCCGGGAAACTGAAGCTTTCTTT	CASSYARRETEAFF
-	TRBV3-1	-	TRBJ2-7	TGTGCCAGCAGCCAAGATGTCGCATTAAGCTCCTACGAGCAGTACTTC	CASSQDVALSSYEQYF
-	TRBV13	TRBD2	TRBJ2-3	TGTGCCAGCAGCCTCGGGACAGGCATGGGACTAGCGGCTTCTAATACGCAGTATTTT	CASSLGTGMGLAASNTQYF